What follows are 25 T cell receptor beta chains derived from one specimen sequenced in a study of blood T cell repertoires in COVID-19 (dated by TCRdb to 2018 to 2020). Library construction relied on the immunoSEQ multiplex PCR assay. Held by TCRdb, this immuneACCESS table contains in-frame sequences only and omits some clones. Under half of the omission traces to an unresolved V gene where checked; the cause of the rest is unknown. The sample profile shows approximately 300,000 clones; under 90% of them were found once. The ten biggest clones cover less than 2% of the sample. Sequencing was done on a sample of peripheral blood. These receptors all come from a woman aged 25 to 45 with COVID-19, enrolled during active disease.

This clone was seen a handful of times. This chain connects TRBV7-2 to TRBJ1-1; D perhaps matches TRBD1 (5 bases). The CDR3 length is 15 residues. Germline CDR1 SGHTA, CDR2 FQGNSA. The V end lost 1 base, the J end lost 0 bases, and 9 bases lay between the germline ends. This CDR3 is CASSLGSRVNTEAFF. In DNA form, the CDR3 reads TGTGCCAGCAGCTTAGGGTCCAGGGTGAACACTGAAGCTTTCTTT. Using reference TRBV7-2 and TRBJ1-1 for the parts outside the CDR3, the full variable domain is GAGVSQSPSNKVTEKGKDVELRCDPISGHTALYWYRQSLGQGLEFLIYFQGNSAPDKSGLPSDRFSAERTGGSVSTLTIQRTQQEDSAVYLCASSLGSRVNTEAFFGQGTRLTVV.

The V gene is TRBV11-3, the J gene TRBJ2-7, with D maybe TRBD1 (6 bases). This CDR3 is built from 14 residues. V dropped 5 bases and J dropped 2 bases, with 13 bases sitting between them. The V gene's germline CDR1 is SGHNT and CDR2 YENEEA. The CDR3, as DNA: TGTGCCAGCAGCCAAGGACAGATAACCTACGAGCAGTACTTC. It encodes CASSQGQITYEQYF.

The chain is built from TRBV30 and TRBJ1-1; no clear D gene. CDR3 length: 14 residues. V was trimmed by 3 bases and J by 0 bases, leaving 11 bases between them. Germline values: CDR1 GTSNPN, CDR2 SVGIG (reference sequence). The CDR3 protein is CAWSPEVLNTEAFF. CDR3 in DNA: TGTGCCTGGAGCCCAGAAGTTTTGAACACTGAAGCTTTCTTT. The whole variable domain, remainder taken from reference TRBV30 and TRBJ1-1, is SQTIHQWPATLVQPVGSPLSLECTVEGTSNPNLYWYRQAAGRGLQLLFYSVGIGQISSEVPQNLSASRPQDRQFILSSKKLLLSDSGFYLCAWSPEVLNTEAFFGQGTRLTVV.

The V and J genes are TRBV7-9 and TRBJ1-1; perhaps TRBD1 as D (5 bases). In germline, CDR1 is SEHNR, CDR2 FQNEAQ (reference sequence). This CDR3 has 13 amino acids. V lost 0 bases to trimming and J lost 6 bases, with 8 bases between them. The CDR3 loop reads CASSLARVPEAFF. In nucleotides, the CDR3 is TGTGCCAGCAGCTTAGCCAGGGTCCCTGAAGCTTTCTTT.

V gene TRBV2 combines with J gene TRBJ1-2, with a tentative D call TRBD1 (5 bases). This CDR3 is 13 amino acids long. Germline lookup yields CDR1 SNHLY and CDR2 FYNNEI. V was clipped by 8 bases and J by 6 bases, with 16 bases between them. In nucleotides, the CDR3 is TGTGCCAGCCGTCCCGCAGGGTGGAATGGCTACACCTTC. Translating it yields CASRPAGWNGYTF.

The chain links TRBV6-1 to TRBJ2-5, with 11 bases lining up with TRBD2. This CDR3 has 14 residues. Germline CDR1 and CDR2: MNHNS and SASEGT. The ends lost 8 bases at V and 7 bases at J; junction bases unmatched: 9. The DNA of the CDR3 is TGTGCCAGCTCAAGTAGCGGGGGGGCCGGGACCCAGTACTTC. Translation gives CASSSSGGAGTQYF.

This clone was observed a single time. This chain uses TRBV7-9 with TRBJ1-3; TRBD1 matches 9 bases. CDR1 is SEHNR and CDR2 is FQNEAQ in the germline V gene (reference sequence). The CDR3 length is 16 residues. The V and J ends lost 5 bases and 4 bases, in that order; junction bases with no gene match: 9. Written as DNA, the CDR3 is TGTGCCAGCAGCCCGCCGGGACAGGGAATCGGAAACACCATATATTTT. This sequence encodes CASSPPGQGIGNTIYF.

The rearrangement uses TRBV5-6 and TRBJ1-6, with D possibly matching TRBD1 (5 bases). V lost 2 bases and J 7 bases, leaving 13 bases between the germline ends. Germline CDR1 and CDR2: SGHDT and YYEEEE. The CDR3 totals 15 residues. This CDR3 is CASSFGTRQNSPLHF. CDR3 nucleotides: TGTGCCAGCAGCTTCGGAACCAGACAGAATTCACCCCTCCACTTT. Based on the CDR3 plus reference TRBV5-6 and TRBJ1-6, the full variable domain is DAGVTQSPTHLIKTRGQQVTLRCSPKSGHDTVSWYQQALGQGPQFIFQYYEEEERQRGNFPDRFSGHQFPNYSSELNVNALLLGDSALYLCASSFGTRQNSPLHFGNGTRLTVT.

The rearrangement uses TRBV30 and TRBJ1-6; D perhaps matches TRBD1 (6 bases). Germline V gene sequence: CDR1 GTSNPN, CDR2 SVGIG (reference sequence). This CDR3 comprises 12 residues. V lost 5 bases to trimming and J lost 6 bases, with 8 bases between them. The CDR3 coding sequence is TGTGCCTGGGGGACAAGTAATTCACCCCTCCACTTT. As protein: CAWGTSNSPLHF.

The CDR3: CASSPVRVFEGYNPNNEKLFF. CDR3 DNA sequence: TGTGCCAGCAGCCCCGTCCGGGTTTTTGAGGGCTACAACCCAAATAATGAAAAACTGTTTTTT. The chain is built from TRBV28 and TRBJ1-4; D remains unclear. The V gene lost 6 bases and the J gene lost 4 bases, with 33 bases spanning the gap. CDR1 and CDR2 from the germline V gene are MDHEN and SYDVKM. There are 21 residues in the CDR3.

The CDR3 DNA reads TGCGCCAGCAGCTGGACAGGGAGCTCCTATAATTCACCCCTCCACTTT. Encoded protein: CASSWTGSSYNSPLHF. The V call is TRBV5-1, the J call TRBJ1-6; 8 bases match TRBD1. V shed 3 bases, J shed 0 bases, and the junction held 2 bases outside the gene matches. CDR1 and CDR2 from the germline V gene are SGHRS and YFSETQ. CDR3 size: 16 residues.

This sequence joins TRBV18 and TRBJ1-6; 8 positions agree with TRBD1. V was clipped by 8 bases and J by 10 bases; unmatched bases: 13. This CDR3 is 15 amino acids long. Germline CDR1 is KGHSH and CDR2 is LQKENI. CDR3 protein: CASPKGGRGRSPLHF. The CDR3 DNA follows: TGTGCCAGCCCCAAAGGAGGCAGGGGGCGGTCACCCCTCCACTTT.

The chain carries TRBV6-5 and TRBJ1-2, with D hard to call. Germline V gene data show CDR1 as MNHEY and CDR2 as SVGAGI. The V end lost 4 bases, the J end lost 2 bases, and 5 bases lay between the germline ends. The CDR3 is made up of 12 amino acids. The CDR3 DNA sequence: TGTGCCAGCAGTTCCGGGAACTATGGCTACACCTTC. It yields the protein CASSSGNYGYTF.

This clone was seen a single time. The CDR3 DNA reads as TGTGCCACGGGGACTAGCGGTAAGAATGAGCAGTTCTTC. Translation gives CATGTSGKNEQFF. The rearrangement links TRBV2 to TRBJ2-1; the match to TRBD2 covers 11 bases. J was trimmed by 7 bases and V by 10 bases; bases with no gene match: 6. Germline V gene sequence: CDR1 SNHLY, CDR2 FYNNEI. This CDR3 region has 13 residues.

DNA of the CDR3: TGTGCCAGCAGCTTATCCAGGTCCGGCCAAGAGACCCAGTACTTC. It encodes CASSLSRSGQETQYF. The rearrangement uses TRBV7-2 and TRBJ2-5; D is uncertain. The CDR3 consists of 15 residues. V lost 2 bases, J lost 1 base, and 11 bases lay in between. Germline V gene lookup returns CDR1 SGHTA and CDR2 FQGNSA.

The chain links TRBV7-2 to TRBJ2-1; D is perhaps TRBD2 (5 bases). The CDR3 sequence is 14 residues long. CDR1 SGHTA and CDR2 FQGNSA come from the germline V gene. V shed 2 bases and J shed 8 bases, with 13 bases lying between them. As DNA, the CDR3 is TGTGCCAGCAGCTTACAACCGGAGGTCGATGAGCAGTTCTTC. Amino acids: CASSLQPEVDEQFF.

The chain recombines TRBV5-1 with TRBJ2-7, with a weak D call TRBD1 (6 bases). The CDR3 has 13 amino acids. Deletions cut 9 bases from V and 5 bases from J, with 18 bases between. Germline V lookup: CDR1 SGHRS, CDR2 YFSETQ. The CDR3: CAKKQGFFDEQYV. The DNA of the CDR3 is TGCGCCAAAAAACAGGGTTTCTTCGACGAGCAGTACGTC.

The V call is TRBV7-2, the J call TRBJ2-1; 8 bases match TRBD2. The germline V gene has CDR1 SGHTA and CDR2 FQGNSA. The CDR3 runs 16 residues. V shed 3 bases, J shed 7 bases, and the junction held 11 bases outside the gene matches. The CDR3 sequence: CASSLLGTGGPNEQFF. The DNA for the CDR3 is TGTGCCAGCAGCTTGTTAGGGACGGGGGGGCCAAATGAGCAGTTCTTC.

This clone was counted once. The V gene is TRBV24-1, the J gene TRBJ2-3; possibly TRBD2 for D (7 bases). Germline lookup yields CDR1 KGHDR and CDR2 SFDVKD. The CDR3 extends over 17 amino acids. Trimming took off 3 bases at V and 0 bases at J, with 15 bases between the two ends. CDR3 coding DNA: TGTGCCACCAGTGATAGGGGGGGGGCGATGAGCACAGATACGCAGTATTTT. This encodes CATSDRGGAMSTDTQYF.

The V gene is TRBV3-1 (or the pseudogene TRBV3-2), the J gene TRBJ2-6; a weak D match, TRBD1 (5 bases). Germline loops: CDR1 LGHDT, CDR2 YNNKEL (reference sequence). CDR3 size: 15 residues. V lost 4 bases and J 0 bases, leaving 7 bases between the germline ends. The CDR3 spells CASSRQGSGANVLTF. The CDR3 DNA reads as TGTGCCAGCAGCCGTCAGGGCTCTGGGGCCAACGTCCTGACTTTC.

This clone occurred once. The genes are TRBV5-5 and TRBJ1-2; D is unresolved. The CDR3 covers 13 residues. V lost 2 bases, J lost 0 bases, and 5 bases lay in between. Germline CDR1 and CDR2: SGHKS and YYEKEE (reference sequence). The CDR3 protein is CASSLQPNYGYTF. The CDR3 DNA sequence: TGTGCCAGCAGCTTACAGCCTAACTATGGCTACACCTTC. The full variable domain, in which reference TRBV5-5 and TRBJ1-2 provide the parts outside the CDR3, is DAGVTQSPTHLIKTRGQQVTLRCSPISGHKSVSWYQQVLGQGPQFIFQYYEKEERGRGNFPDRFSARQFPNYSSELNVNALLLGDSALYLCASSLQPNYGYTFGSGTRLTVV.

V usage is TRBV5-5 and J usage is TRBJ2-3, with TRBD2 as a possible D gene (6 bases). Trimming stripped 3 bases from V and 6 bases from J, with 8 bases between. The CDR3 is made up of 12 amino acids. Germline CDR1 reads SGHKS; CDR2 reads YYEKEE (reference sequence). The CDR3 nucleotides are TGTGCCAGCAGCTCTCGGGGGGATACGCAGTATTTT. Its translation: CASSSRGDTQYF.

The chain joins TRBV6-2 or TRBV6-3 to TRBJ2-1; the D gene is possibly TRBD2 (6 bases). V lost 2 bases and J 0 bases, leaving 11 bases between the germline ends. The CDR3 is made up of 16 amino acids. Germline lookup yields CDR1 MNHEY and CDR2 SVGEGT. CDR3 amino acids: CASSYVLGGSYNEQFF. CDR3 sequence (DNA): TGTGCCAGCAGTTACGTGCTGGGGGGCTCCTACAATGAGCAGTTCTTC.

The rearrangement links TRBV4-2 to TRBJ1-3; a weak D match, TRBD1 (6 bases). CDR1 and CDR2 (germline): LGHNA, YNFKEQ. This CDR3 region has 15 residues. V was cut by 0 bases and J by 8 bases, with 14 bases left in between. CDR3 sequence (DNA): TGTGCCAGCAGCCAAGACGGACAGCTTGCGGACACCATATATTTT. It is translated as CASSQDGQLADTIYF.

V usage is TRBV20-1 and J usage is TRBJ1-1, with D maybe TRBD1 (5 bases). The CDR3 contains 13 residues. The germline V and J ends were trimmed by 3 bases and 3 bases, with 11 bases remaining between them. Germline V gives CDR1 DFQATT, CDR2 SNEGSKA (reference sequence). The CDR3 DNA follows: TGCAGTGCTAGTTTACGGGGGGACACTGAAGCTTTCTTT. It yields the protein CSASLRGDTEAFF.